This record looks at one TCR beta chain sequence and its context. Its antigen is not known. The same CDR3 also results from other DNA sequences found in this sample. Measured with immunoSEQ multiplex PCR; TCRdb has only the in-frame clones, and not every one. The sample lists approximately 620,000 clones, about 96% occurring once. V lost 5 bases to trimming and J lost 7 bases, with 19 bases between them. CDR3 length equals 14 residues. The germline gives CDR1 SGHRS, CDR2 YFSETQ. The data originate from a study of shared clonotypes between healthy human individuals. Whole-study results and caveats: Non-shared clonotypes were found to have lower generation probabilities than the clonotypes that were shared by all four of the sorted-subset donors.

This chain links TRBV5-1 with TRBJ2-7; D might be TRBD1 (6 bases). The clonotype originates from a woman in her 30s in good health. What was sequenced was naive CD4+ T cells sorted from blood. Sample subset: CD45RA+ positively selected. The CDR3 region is CASSVNTGLGEQYF. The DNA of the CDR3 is TGCGCCAGCAGTGTAAATACAGGGCTTGGGGAGCAGTACTTC.